The 25 T cell receptor beta chains listed next were all sequenced from one sample in a study of T cells in Graves' hyperthyroidism and ophthalmopathy. There were TCR beta CDR3 regions amplified from RNA transcripts. First-round RT-PCR with HTBI primers amplified the TCR CDR3 region. TCRdb fed the multiplex PCR reads into MiXCR, producing one record per CDR3 protein. The sample shows 600,000 to 750,000 distinct CDR3 sequences, 17% of them seen only once. Sequences were obtained from blood. All receptors derive from a man between 50 and 59 years old with Graves' hyperthyroidism.

The chain recombines TRBV5-5 with TRBJ1-2; no clear D. This CDR3 is 15 amino acids long. Trimming stripped 4 bases from V and 4 bases from J, with 17 bases between. Germline CDR1 SGHKS, CDR2 YYEKEE (reference sequence). The DNA of the CDR3 is TGTGCCAGCAGCCGTCCGGGCACTCAAGGCTATGGCTACACCTTC. It codes for CASSRPGTQGYGYTF.

To note about this clonotype: Just one base apart from a much larger clone, this may be a read error. No conserved phenylalanine or tryptophan ends this CDR3, so it is likely a read error. The chain uses TRBV11-2 and TRBJ2-3, with 7 bases identical to TRBD1. Per the germline V gene, CDR1 is SGHAT and CDR2 is FQNNGV. The CDR3 is made up of 16 amino acids. The ends lost 5 bases at V and 2 bases at J; junction bases unmatched: 10. The CDR3 is CASSPQQGTSTDTQYY. As DNA, the CDR3 is TGTGCCAGCAGCCCCCAACAGGGGACCTCCACAGATACGCAGTATTAT.

This clonotype was recorded many times. V and J are TRBV7-3 and TRBJ2-4; possibly TRBD2 for D (5 bases). Trimming took 7 bases from V and 0 from J, leaving 16 bases between them. Germline values: CDR1 SGHTA, CDR2 FQGTGA. The CDR3 consists of 16 residues. In DNA, the CDR3 is TGTGCCAGCACCCCCCTCTGGCGGGCAGCCAAAAACATTCAGTACTTC. It codes for CASTPLWRAAKNIQYF.

This clonotype was detected ten times or more. V usage is TRBV6-5 and J usage is TRBJ1-1; D is uncertain. V shed 2 bases and J shed 5 bases, with 6 bases lying between them. Germline CDR1 MNHEY, CDR2 SVGAGI. This CDR3 has 12 amino acids. CDR3 in amino acids: CASSYEGTEAFF. The DNA for the CDR3 is TGTGCCAGCAGTTACGAGGGTACTGAAGCTTTCTTT.

The chain uses TRBV9 and TRBJ2-3; the D gene is possibly TRBD1 (5 bases). V was pared by 0 bases and J by 3 bases, with 11 bases between. This CDR3 contains 15 residues. The germline CDR1 and CDR2 sequences are SGDLS and YYNGEE. In nucleotides, the CDR3 is TGTGCCAGCAGCGTAGCCCCCTCAGGGACAGATACGCAGTATTTT. This sequence encodes CASSVAPSGTDTQYF. Full variable domain (remainder filled in from reference TRBV9 and TRBJ2-3): DSGVTQTPKHLITATGQRVTLRCSPRSGDLSVYWYQQSLDQGLQFLIQYYNGEERAKGNILERFSAQQFPDLHSELNLSSLELGDSALYFCASSVAPSGTDTQYFGPGTRLTVL.

The chain links TRBV11-2 to TRBJ1-2, with D uncertain. The V and J ends lost 5 bases and 4 bases respectively, with 17 bases between them. Germline assignment: CDR1 SGHAT and CDR2 FQNNGV. This CDR3 spans 15 amino acids. The CDR3 loop reads CASSLSAGIGYGYTF. The CDR3 DNA is TGTGCCAGCAGCCTCTCCGCGGGGATCGGCTATGGCTACACCTTC.

A few counts support this clonotype. The DNA for the CDR3 is TGCGCCAGCAGCTTGAGAGCGACCCTTGACCCCAATGAGCAGTTCTTC. It encodes CASSLRATLDPNEQFF. The V and J genes are TRBV5-1 and TRBJ2-1; no clear D gene. The CDR3 is 16 amino acids. The V gene lost 1 base and the J gene lost 6 bases, with 17 bases spanning the gap. Per the germline V gene, CDR1 is SGHRS and CDR2 is YFSETQ.

This clonotype was picked up a small number of times. The chain recombines TRBV20-1 with TRBJ1-6; D possibly corresponds to TRBD1 (6 bases). Germline CDR1 and CDR2: DFQATT and SNEGSKA (reference sequence). The CDR3 runs 13 residues. V lost 0 bases, J lost 7 bases, and 7 bases lay in between. The CDR3, as DNA: TGCAGTGCTAGAGATACAGGGAATTCACCCCTCCACTTT. Its protein is CSARDTGNSPLHF.

This chain connects TRBV5-1 to TRBJ2-2, with TRBD2 matching over 7 bases. J was trimmed by 8 bases and V by 4 bases; bases with no gene match: 11. Germline V gene data show CDR1 as SGHRS and CDR2 as YFSETQ. This CDR3 is built from 15 residues. The CDR3 coding sequence is TGCGCCAGCAGCCTCCTTCCGGGGGGAGGAGGGGAGCTGTTTTTT. This codes for CASSLLPGGGGELFF.

The chain uses TRBV27 and TRBJ1-1, with 12 bases aligning to TRBD1. The CDR3 totals 13 residues. J lost 10 bases, V lost 5 bases, and 5 bases had no gene match. Germline V gives CDR1 MNHEY, CDR2 SMNVEV (reference sequence). In DNA, the CDR3 is TGTGCCAGCAGTAGGTGGGACAGGGGGCGAGCTTTCTTT. Its translation is CASSRWDRGRAFF.

This clonotype was detected many times. The J gene is TRBJ2-7, the V gene TRBV10-3; D may be TRBD2 (5 bases). The CDR3 totals 13 residues. V was shortened by 9 bases and J by 7 bases, with 19 bases between the two germline ends. CDR1 and CDR2 (germline): ENHRY, SYGVKD. CDR3 nucleotides: TGTGCCATTGGGGAGTCACCCTACGAAGAGCAGTACTTC. Amino acids: CAIGESPYEEQYF.

The sample holds many counts of this clonotype. The chain carries TRBV11-2 and TRBJ1-6, with D possibly matching TRBD1 (5 bases). The CDR3 runs to 15 residues. CDR1 and CDR2 from the germline V gene are SGHAT and FQNNGV. Deletions cut 5 bases from V and 11 bases from J, with 19 bases between. The CDR3 spells CASSPGTAGGAPLHF. In DNA form, the CDR3 reads TGTGCCAGCAGCCCCGGGACGGCTGGTGGGGCACCCCTCCACTTT.

This clonotype was counted ten times or more. The V gene is TRBV27, the J gene TRBJ2-1; D remains ambiguous. The CDR3 has 14 residues. Germline loops: CDR1 MNHEY, CDR2 SMNVEV (reference sequence). Trimming stripped 3 bases from V and 3 bases from J, with 9 bases between. CDR3 amino acids: CASSFRSFYNEQFF. The CDR3 DNA reads TGTGCCAGCAGTTTTAGGTCTTTCTACAATGAGCAGTTCTTC.

This clonotype was found many times. This chain connects TRBV11-2 to TRBJ1-2, with unresolved D. From germline, CDR1 is SGHAT and CDR2 FQNNGV. The CDR3 has 13 residues. V was pared by 0 bases and J by 11 bases, with 13 bases between. The CDR3 here is CASSLEGSTGYTF. The CDR3 region has the DNA TGTGCCAGCAGCTTAGAGGGATCGACGGGGTACACCTTC.

This clonotype came up many times. The chain carries TRBV12-3 or TRBV12-4 and TRBJ1-4; 7 bases match TRBD1. Trimming removed 2 bases from V and 8 bases from J; junction bases left unmatched: 11. There are 16 residues in the CDR3. The DNA of the CDR3 is TGTGCCAGCAGTTTACGACTGACAGGGATCTACGAAAAACTGTTTTTT. Protein sequence: CASSLRLTGIYEKLFF.

Details on this clonotype: A much larger clone differs by one base, so this may be a read error. The chain recombines TRBV28 with TRBJ2-2; TRBD1 matches 7 bases. CDR3 length: 14 amino acids. V shed 6 bases and J 5 bases; nucleotides not matched to a gene: 6. The germline gives CDR1 MDHEN, CDR2 SYDVKM. In nucleotides, the CDR3 is TGTGCCAGCAGGGTGACAGGGCGGACCGGGGAGCTGTTTTTT. This translates into CASRVTGRTGELFF.

This clonotype was found once. This chain links TRBV29-1 with TRBJ2-2; no clear D. Germline values: CDR1 SQVTM, CDR2 ANQGSEA. There are 11 residues in the CDR3. V was trimmed by 6 bases and J by 5 bases, leaving 7 bases between them. The CDR3 loop is CSVSSTGELFF. The DNA for the CDR3 is TGCAGCGTATCAAGTACCGGGGAGCTGTTTTTT.

This clonotype was seen many times. This chain joins TRBV13 and TRBJ2-2; 14 bases match TRBD2. The CDR3 spans 19 residues. V lost 5 bases to trimming and J lost 4 bases; unmatched junction nucleotides: 12. The germline V gene has CDR1 PRHDT and CDR2 FYEKMQ (reference sequence). In nucleotides, the CDR3 is TGTGCCAGCAGCCCCAGACTAGCGGGGGGGACCCTGGGCACCGGGGAGCTGTTTTTT. Translated, it gives CASSPRLAGGTLGTGELFF.

This clonotype showed up many times. This chain links TRBV20-1 with TRBJ2-3; D remains unclear. V gave up 2 bases and J gave up 0 bases, with 6 bases separating them. The germline V gene has CDR1 DFQATT and CDR2 SNEGSKA (reference sequence). The CDR3 has 13 residues. The CDR3 region has the DNA TGCAGTGCTAGACCATCTAGCACAGATACGCAGTATTTT. Its protein product is CSARPSSTDTQYF.

This clonotype was recorded many times. V usage is TRBV2 and J usage is TRBJ1-5; 7 bases are a match to TRBD1. The CDR3 is made up of 14 amino acids. Germline loops: CDR1 SNHLY, CDR2 FYNNEI. J was trimmed by 6 bases and V by 2 bases; bases with no gene match: 4. The CDR3 region has the DNA TGTGCCAGCAGTGAAACAGGGGCCATTCAGCCCCAGCATTTT. Translating it yields CASSETGAIQPQHF.

This clonotype was picked up many times. The CDR3 DNA reads TGTGCCTGGAGCGGCGGGACTAGCGGGAGCTACAATGAGCAGTTCTTC. Protein sequence: CAWSGGTSGSYNEQFF. The chain couples TRBV30 to TRBJ2-1; 14 bases fit TRBD2. Germline CDR1 is GTSNPN and CDR2 is SVGIG (reference sequence). Trimming took 3 bases from V and 3 from J; bases not matched to a gene: 4. The CDR3 length is 16 residues.

Many counts were recorded for this clonotype. The chain links TRBV28 to TRBJ2-7; TRBD1 matches at 9 bases. Trimming cost V 6 bases and J 6 bases; bases outside gene matches: 9. The CDR3 is 14 amino acids. Germline V gene sequence: CDR1 MDHEN, CDR2 SYDVKM. The DNA for the CDR3 is TGTGCCAGCAGGCGAGCACAGGGGGCGGTCGAGCAGTACTTC. It specifies CASRRAQGAVEQYF.

Many counts were recorded for this clonotype. The chain combines TRBV7-9 with TRBJ2-1, with D perhaps TRBD1 (6 bases). The CDR3 has 16 residues. Germline lookup yields CDR1 SEHNR and CDR2 FQNEAQ (reference sequence). With 8 bases removed from V and 2 bases from J, the gap between germline ends came to 19 bases. In DNA, the CDR3 is TGTGCCAGCTCCCCCTTACAGGGTGTGCCCTACAATGAGCAGTTCTTC. Translation: CASSPLQGVPYNEQFF.

This clonotype was seen repeatedly, ten times or more. CDR3 region: CASSIPGSSGANVLTF. The CDR3 region has the DNA TGTGCCAGTAGTATACCGGGGTCCTCTGGGGCCAACGTCCTGACTTTC. This rearrangement joins TRBV19 to TRBJ2-6; possible D gene TRBD2, 5 bases. The germline V and J ends were trimmed by 2 bases and 0 bases, with 8 bases remaining between them. The CDR3 is 16 amino acids. CDR1 is LNHDA, CDR2 SQIVND, per germline (reference sequence).

In this sample, this clonotype turned up many times. The chain joins TRBV28 to TRBJ2-1; D is uncertain. The CDR3 spans 16 residues. Between the trimmed V and J ends, which lost 4 bases and 0 bases, there was a span of 13 bases. Per germline, CDR1 MDHEN and CDR2 SYDVKM. The CDR3 here is CASSSPDYSSYNEQFF. The CDR3 bases are TGTGCCAGCAGTTCCCCTGATTATAGCTCCTACAATGAGCAGTTCTTC.